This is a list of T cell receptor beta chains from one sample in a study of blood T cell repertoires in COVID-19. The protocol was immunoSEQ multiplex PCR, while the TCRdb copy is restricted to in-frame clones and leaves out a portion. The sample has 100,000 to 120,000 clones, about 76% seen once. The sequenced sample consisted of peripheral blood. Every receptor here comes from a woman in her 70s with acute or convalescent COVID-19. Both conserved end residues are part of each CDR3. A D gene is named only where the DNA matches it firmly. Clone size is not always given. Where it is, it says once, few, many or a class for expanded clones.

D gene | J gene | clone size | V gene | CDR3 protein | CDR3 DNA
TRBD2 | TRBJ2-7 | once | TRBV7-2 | CASSTLAGVYEQYF | TGTGCCAGCAGCACACTAGCGGGGGTTTACGAGCAGTACTTC
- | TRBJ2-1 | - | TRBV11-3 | CASSLVAGYNEQFF | TGTGCCAGCAGCTTAGTTGCGGGATACAATGAGCAGTTCTTC
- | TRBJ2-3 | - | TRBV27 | CASTQRGTDTQYF | TGTGCCAGCACACAGCGGGGCACAGATACGCAGTATTTT
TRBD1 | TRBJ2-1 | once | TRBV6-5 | CASSYSSFRGLNEQFF | TGTGCCAGCAGTTACTCGAGTTTCAGGGGGCTTAATGAGCAGTTCTTC
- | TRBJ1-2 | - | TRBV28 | CASCPRQIPFYGYTF | TGTGCCAGCTGCCCCCGACAGATACCCTTCTATGGCTACACCTTC
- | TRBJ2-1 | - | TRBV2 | CASSPYRDNEQFF | TGTGCCAGCAGTCCCTACAGGGACAATGAGCAGTTCTTC
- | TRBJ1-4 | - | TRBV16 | CASHESRVNEKLFF | TGTGCCAGCCACGAGTCCCGGGTAAATGAAAAACTGTTTTTT
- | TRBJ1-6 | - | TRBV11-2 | CASSPRGDSPLHF | TGTGCCAGCAGCCCACGGGGGGATTCACCCCTCCACTTT
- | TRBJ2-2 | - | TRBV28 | CASSFLRMGTGELFF | TGTGCCAGCAGTTTTCTCAGGATGGGCACCGGGGAGCTGTTTTTT
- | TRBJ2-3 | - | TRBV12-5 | CASGPGEESDTQYF | TGTGCTAGTGGTCCAGGGGAAGAGTCAGATACGCAGTATTTT
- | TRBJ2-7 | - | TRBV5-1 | CASLRGGVGRGWEQYF | TGCGCCAGTTTGCGCGGTGGGGTGGGCCGGGGGTGGGAGCAGTACTTC
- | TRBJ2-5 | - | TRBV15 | CATSSSLGWGDETQYF | TGTGCCACCAGCAGCTCCCTAGGGTGGGGGGACGAGACCCAGTACTTC
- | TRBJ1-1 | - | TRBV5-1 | CASSLDTGSGTEAFF | TGCGCCAGCAGCTTGGATACAGGGTCAGGTACTGAAGCTTTCTTT
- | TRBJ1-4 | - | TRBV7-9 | CASSLGGYEKLFF | TGTGCCAGCAGCTTGGGGGGGTACGAAAAACTGTTTTTT
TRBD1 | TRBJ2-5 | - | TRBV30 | CAWGQGLGGETQYF | TGTGCCTGGGGACAGGGCTTGGGTGGAGAGACCCAGTACTTC
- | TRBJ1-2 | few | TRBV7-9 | CASSSNAPMDYGYTF | TGTGCCAGCAGCTCAAACGCCCCTATGGACTATGGCTACACCTTC
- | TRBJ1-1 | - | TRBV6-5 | CASTSKRPNTEAFF | TGTGCCAGCACCTCAAAGCGGCCAAACACTGAAGCTTTCTTT
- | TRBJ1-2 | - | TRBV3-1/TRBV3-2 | CASSQGWGAYGYTF | TGTGCCAGCAGCCAGGGATGGGGAGCCTATGGCTACACCTTC
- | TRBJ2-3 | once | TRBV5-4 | CASSLPTEHTDTQYF | TGTGCCAGCAGCTTGCCGACAGAACACACAGATACGCAGTATTTT
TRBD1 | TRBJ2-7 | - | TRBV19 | CASSSTKGAAQYF | TGTGCCAGTAGTAGCACAAAGGGGGCAGCGCAGTACTTC
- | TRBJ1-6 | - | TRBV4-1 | CASSQEGGEPNSPLHF | TGCGCCAGCAGCCAAGAAGGGGGGGAACCTAATTCACCCCTCCACTTT
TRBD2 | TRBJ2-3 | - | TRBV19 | CASSGPELAGGYVDTQYF | TGTGCCAGTAGCGGCCCCGAACTAGCGGGGGGGTATGTCGATACGCAGTATTTT
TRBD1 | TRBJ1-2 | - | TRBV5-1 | CASQDRESNYGYTF | TGCGCCAGCCAAGACAGGGAATCAAACTATGGCTACACCTTC
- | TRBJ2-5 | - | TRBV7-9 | CASSQISERETQYF | TGTGCCAGCAGTCAAATATCGGAGCGGGAGACCCAGTACTTC